A single sample is the source of the 10 T cell receptor beta chains below, sequenced in a study of T-cell reconstitution after alpha-beta-depleted transplantation in children. For TCRbeta, the library was prepared with unique molecular identifiers. TCRdb passed the PCR reads through MiXCR, listing each CDR3 protein once. This repertoire shows fewer than 550,000 distinct CDR3 sequences, roughly 16% found once; its top ten account for about 32%. This sample comprised PBMCs, mostly from graft donor cells, obtained 360 days after TCRalphabeta/CD19-depleted stem cell transplant. These receptors were taken from a boy under two years old who had a stem cell transplant for Wiskott-Aldrich syndrome, so the T cells may come from the graft donor.

This clonotype was seen only a few times. The rearrangement links TRBV6-5 to TRBJ2-1; 11 nucleotides line up with TRBD1. Trimming at V came to 4 bases and at J to 2 bases, leaving 4 bases not matched to a gene. This CDR3 has 16 residues. CDR1 and CDR2 from the germline V gene are MNHEY and SVGAGI. The CDR3, as DNA: TGTGCCAGCAGTTGGCCGGGACAGGGGGCCTACAATGAGCAGTTCTTC. Amino acids: CASSWPGQGAYNEQFF.

The V gene is TRBV7-2, the J gene TRBJ1-1, with D hard to call. The CDR3 covers 14 residues. V lost 2 bases and J 2 bases, leaving 9 bases between the germline ends. From germline, CDR1 is SGHTA and CDR2 FQGNSA. CDR3 region: CASSLLQPNTEAFF. DNA for the CDR3: TGTGCCAGCAGCTTACTACAACCTAACACTGAAGCTTTCTTT.

A word on this clonotype: The junction departs from germline at one end; a sequencing error may be responsible. The chain combines TRBV6-5 with TRBJ2-1; D ambiguous. This CDR3 contains 17 residues. The V gene's germline CDR1 is MNHEY and CDR2 SVGAGI. The DNA of the CDR3 is TGTGCCAGCAGTTACTCCTTACGTTGGGGTCCGGGTGGGAAGTGGCGCTTC. Translating it yields CASSYSLRWGPGGKWRF.

This clonotype turned up a few times. The genes are TRBV10-3 and TRBJ2-7; tentative D call: TRBD1 (6 bases). V lost 1 base to trimming and J lost 2 bases, with 9 bases between them. CDR1 and CDR2 (germline): ENHRY, SYGVKD. The length of the CDR3 is 14 residues. The CDR3 sequence is CAISEYRDAYEQYF. In nucleotides, the CDR3 is TGTGCCATCAGTGAGTACAGGGATGCCTACGAGCAGTACTTC.

The chain links TRBV27 to TRBJ2-2; D remains unclear. CDR3 length equals 14 residues. Per germline, CDR1 MNHEY and CDR2 SMNVEV (reference sequence). Trimming removed 7 bases at V and 0 bases at J, with 9 bases between. The CDR3 DNA reads as TGTGCCAGCACCCAGCAGCCGAACACCGGGGAGCTGTTTTTT. Encoded protein: CASTQQPNTGELFF.

This clonotype was found many times. The chain has TRBV12-3 or TRBV12-4 and TRBJ2-7, with 7 bases matching TRBD1. The CDR3 spans 14 residues. The junction had 10 bases not matched to a gene; V was cut back by 5 bases and J by 6 bases. The CDR3 here is CASSPWDRLIEQYF. Written as DNA, the CDR3 is TGTGCCAGCAGTCCTTGGGACAGACTCATCGAGCAGTACTTC.

The V and J genes are TRBV5-1 and TRBJ2-7; D is possibly TRBD2 (6 bases). V was shortened by 2 bases and J by 7 bases, with 16 bases between the two germline ends. CDR3 length equals 14 residues. Germline V gene sequence: CDR1 SGHRS, CDR2 YFSETQ. The CDR3, as DNA: TGCGCCAGCAGCTTAGACGGGACTCAACTTGAGCAGTACTTC. Its translation is CASSLDGTQLEQYF. The full variable domain, its missing parts supplied by reference TRBV5-1 and TRBJ2-7, is KAGVTQTPRYLIKTRGQQVTLSCSPISGHRSVSWYQQTPGQGLQFLFEYFSETQRNKGNFPGRFSGRQFSNSRSEMNVSTLELGDSALYLCASSLDGTQLEQYFGPGTRLTVT.

The chain links TRBV7-2 to TRBJ2-5; D tentatively fits TRBD1 or TRBD2 (5 bases each). V lost 3 bases and J lost 2, with 13 bases in between. The CDR3 loop spans 15 amino acids. Germline CDR1 reads SGHTA; CDR2 reads FQGNSA. The CDR3 DNA follows: TGTGCCAGCAGCTTCGGTCCTTGGGGGCAAGAGACCCAGTACTTC. Its translation: CASSFGPWGQETQYF.

V and J are TRBV7-9 and TRBJ2-1; 10 positions match TRBD2. V lost 1 base to trimming and J lost 5 bases; unmatched junction nucleotides: 2. CDR3 length equals 15 residues. Germline V gives CDR1 SEHNR, CDR2 FQNEAQ (reference sequence). Here the CDR3 reads CASSLVSGRDNEQFF. The CDR3 nucleotides read TGTGCCAGCAGCTTAGTGAGCGGGAGGGACAATGAGCAGTTCTTC.

Comments on this clonotype: Mismatch with germline at one junction end may stem from a read error. V usage is TRBV11-2 and J usage is TRBJ2-5; a weak D match, TRBD2 (6 bases). Germline V lookup: CDR1 SGHAT, CDR2 FQNNGV. The CDR3 totals 14 residues. The CDR3 loop is CASSDGWGVETPYF. The CDR3 DNA reads TGTGCCAGCAGCGACGGGTGGGGGGTAGAGACCCCGTACTTC.